Given below is one T cell receptor (beta chain) in context. The data belong to a study of T cell changes during pregnancy in multiple sclerosis. This table comes from immunoSEQ multiplex PCR, and its TCRdb copy is limited to in-frame clones, with some not included. The table records more than 85,000 clones, 90% to 95% of them present only once. The CDR3 sequence is 15 residues long. Trimming cost V 7 bases and J 0 bases; bases outside gene matches: 6. Germline-derived CDR1 and CDR2 are MNHNS and SASEGT. Material: peripheral blood, obtained before pregnancy. The rearrangement uses TRBV6-1 and TRBJ1-5; 7 nucleotides agree with TRBD1. This TCR derives from a female donor with multiple sclerosis, enrolled in a pregnancy study. CDR3 nucleotides: TGTGCCAGCACCCTCGACAGGGTTAGCAATCAGCCCCAGCATTTT. Its translation: CASTLDRVSNQPQHF.